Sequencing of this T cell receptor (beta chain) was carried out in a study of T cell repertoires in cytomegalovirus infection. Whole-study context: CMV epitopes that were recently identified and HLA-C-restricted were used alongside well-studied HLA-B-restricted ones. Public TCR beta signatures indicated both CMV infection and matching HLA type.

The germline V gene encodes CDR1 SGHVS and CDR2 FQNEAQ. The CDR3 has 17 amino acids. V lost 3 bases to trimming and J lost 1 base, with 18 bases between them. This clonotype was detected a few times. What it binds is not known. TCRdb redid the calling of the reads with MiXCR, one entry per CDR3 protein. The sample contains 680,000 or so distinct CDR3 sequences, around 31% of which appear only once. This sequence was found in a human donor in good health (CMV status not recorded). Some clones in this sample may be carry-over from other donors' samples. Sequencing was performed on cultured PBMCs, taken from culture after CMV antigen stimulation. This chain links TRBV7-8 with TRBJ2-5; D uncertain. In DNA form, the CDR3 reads TGTGCCAGCAGCTTCGGACGGAATGTTGGTGTCCAAGAGACCCAGTACTTC. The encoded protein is CASSFGRNVGVQETQYF.